Listed below are T cell receptor beta chains from one sample, sequenced in a study of cytomegalovirus exposure and HLA in healthy donors. The table came from immunoSEQ multiplex PCR; TCRdb's copy has only in-frame clones and leaves some out. This table holds tens of thousands of clones, around 75% found once. The sample taken for sequencing was PBMCs. Every receptor here comes from a woman between 40 and 55 years old in good health and CMV-seropositive. The CDR3 runs from the conserved cysteine through the conserved F or W. Fields, in order: V gene, clone size, D gene, J gene, CDR3 protein, CDR3 DNA. A D gene is named only where the DNA matches it firmly. Only some rows state a clone size, as once, few, many or a class for expanded clones.

V: TRBV7-3
size: NA
D: TRBD1
J: TRBJ2-5
CDR3: CASSLTGTGEETQYF
DNA: TGTGCCAGCAGCTTGACTGGGACAGGGGAAGAGACCCAGTACTTC

V: TRBV5-1
size: few
D: TRBD1
J: TRBJ1-1
CDR3: CASSDPGRTGGTEAFF
DNA: TGCGCCAGCAGCGACCCGGGTCGGACAGGGGGCACTGAAGCTTTCTTT

V: TRBV2
size: once
D: NA
J: TRBJ1-2
CDR3: CASNGGGLGYTF
DNA: TGTGCCAGCAATGGGGGGGGGCTCGGCTACACCTTC

V: TRBV18
size: NA
D: NA
J: TRBJ2-2
CDR3: CASSPSTGYTGELFF
DNA: TGTGCCAGCTCACCATCGACAGGCTACACCGGGGAGCTGTTTTTT

V: TRBV25-1
size: NA
D: NA
J: TRBJ1-1
CDR3: CASSEQGYGAFF
DNA: TGTGCCAGCAGTGAACAGGGATACGGAGCTTTCTTT

V: TRBV5-4
size: NA
D: TRBD1
J: TRBJ2-6
CDR3: CASSSVQGRSGANVLTF
DNA: TGTGCCAGCAGCTCTGTACAGGGGCGGTCTGGGGCCAACGTCCTGACTTTC

V: TRBV10-3
size: NA
D: TRBD1
J: TRBJ1-2
CDR3: CAISEKGARYGYTF
DNA: TGTGCCATCAGTGAGAAGGGGGCAAGGTATGGCTACACCTTC

V: TRBV9
size: NA
D: NA
J: TRBJ1-2
CDR3: CASSASTGRGYTF
DNA: TGTGCCAGCAGCGCAAGCACAGGGCGGGGCTACACCTTC

V: TRBV25-1
size: NA
D: TRBD1
J: TRBJ1-1
CDR3: CASSTRQGMTEAFF
DNA: TGTGCCAGCAGTACGAGACAGGGGATGACTGAAGCTTTCTTT

V: TRBV27
size: NA
D: TRBD1
J: TRBJ2-3
CDR3: CASLSGGQGAGCTDTQYF
DNA: TGTGCCAGCCTCTCGGGGGGACAGGGGGCGGGGTGCACAGATACGCAGTATTTT

V: TRBV10-3
size: NA
D: NA
J: TRBJ1-1
CDR3: CAISPRPPGGAVTEAFF
DNA: TGTGCCATCAGCCCCCGCCCCCCCGGGGGGGCCGTCACTGAAGCTTTCTTT

V: TRBV15
size: NA
D: TRBD1
J: TRBJ1-3
CDR3: CATGKTGGVGNTIYF
DNA: TGTGCCACTGGAAAGACAGGGGGCGTTGGAAACACCATATATTTT

V: TRBV6-6
size: NA
D: NA
J: TRBJ1-3
CDR3: CASSQGGDAGNTIYF
DNA: TGTGCCAGCAGTCAAGGGGGGGATGCTGGAAACACCATATATTTT

V: TRBV19
size: NA
D: NA
J: TRBJ2-7
CDR3: CASLRERYF
DNA: TGTGCCAGCCTCCGGGAGAGATACTTC

V: TRBV30
size: NA
D: TRBD1
J: TRBJ2-1
CDR3: CAWSVGQGAYEQFF
DNA: TGTGCCTGGAGTGTCGGGCAGGGGGCATATGAGCAGTTCTTC

V: TRBV9
size: NA
D: TRBD1
J: TRBJ1-1
CDR3: CASSVTGGDTEAFF
DNA: TGTGCCAGCAGCGTGACAGGGGGGGACACTGAAGCTTTCTTT

V: TRBV7-2
size: NA
D: TRBD1
J: TRBJ2-7
CDR3: CASSPTGTDYEQYF
DNA: TGTGCCAGCAGCCCTACCGGGACAGACTACGAGCAGTACTTC

V: TRBV14
size: NA
D: TRBD1
J: TRBJ2-1
CDR3: CASSQQIRGRIDEQFF
DNA: TGTGCCAGCAGCCAACAGATCAGGGGGCGCATCGATGAGCAGTTCTTC

V: TRBV2
size: NA
D: NA
J: TRBJ2-2
CDR3: CASSPSESGELFF
DNA: TGTGCCAGCAGTCCCTCTGAGTCCGGGGAGCTGTTTTTT

V: TRBV25-1
size: few
D: NA
J: TRBJ1-2
CDR3: CASSRDTYTF
DNA: TGTGCCAGCAGCCGGGACACCTACACCTTC

V: TRBV6-4
size: NA
D: NA
J: TRBJ2-1
CDR3: CASSDPAGNEQFF
DNA: TGTGCCAGCAGTGACCCGGCCGGGAATGAGCAGTTCTTC

V: TRBV5-4
size: few
D: NA
J: TRBJ2-7
CDR3: CASSLTGMREQYF
DNA: TGTGCCAGCAGCTTGACAGGGATGAGGGAGCAGTACTTC

V: TRBV16
size: NA
D: NA
J: TRBJ1-4
CDR3: CASRHPEVTNEKLFF
DNA: TGTGCCAGCAGGCACCCGGAGGTGACTAATGAAAAACTGTTTTTT

V: TRBV6-5
size: NA
D: TRBD1
J: TRBJ2-7
CDR3: CASSGRQGRYEQYF
DNA: TGTGCCAGCAGTGGGAGACAGGGACGCTACGAGCAGTACTTC

V: TRBV25-1
size: few
D: NA
J: TRBJ1-4
CDR3: CASSEFGGGNEKLFF
DNA: TGTGCCAGCAGTGAATTCGGGGGGGGCAATGAAAAACTGTTTTTT

V: TRBV5-1
size: NA
D: NA
J: TRBJ1-2
CDR3: CASSPQGLNTNYGYTF
DNA: TGCGCCAGCAGCCCACAGGGTTTAAACACTAACTATGGCTACACCTTC

V: TRBV6-5
size: NA
D: NA
J: TRBJ1-3
CDR3: CASMVTGSSGNTIYF
DNA: TGTGCCAGCATGGTAACAGGGAGCTCTGGAAACACCATATATTTT

V: TRBV9
size: NA
D: NA
J: TRBJ2-1
CDR3: CASSEGGTSLYNEQFF
DNA: TGTGCCAGCAGCGAGGGGGGGACGAGCCTGTACAATGAGCAGTTCTTC

V: TRBV5-5
size: few
D: NA
J: TRBJ2-7
CDR3: CASSLDREYEQYF
DNA: TGTGCCAGCAGCTTGGACAGGGAGTACGAGCAGTACTTC

V: TRBV5-5
size: NA
D: TRBD2
J: TRBJ2-2
CDR3: CASSLTSGTGELFF
DNA: TGTGCCAGCAGCTTGACTAGCGGAACCGGGGAGCTGTTTTTT

V: TRBV7-8
size: NA
D: TRBD1
J: TRBJ1-6
CDR3: CASSSDRTIRALHF
DNA: TGTGCCAGCAGCTCGGACAGGACTATCCGAGCCCTCCACTTT

V: TRBV18
size: NA
D: NA
J: TRBJ1-5
CDR3: CASSSGLNQPQHF
DNA: TGTGCCAGCTCGTCGGGACTGAATCAGCCCCAGCATTTT

V: TRBV19
size: NA
D: NA
J: TRBJ1-5
CDR3: CASADAGASNQPQHF
DNA: TGTGCCAGTGCTGACGCGGGGGCTAGCAATCAGCCCCAGCATTTT

V: TRBV2
size: NA
D: NA
J: TRBJ2-2
CDR3: CATRTDSPNTGELFF
DNA: TGTGCCACCCGAACCGACAGTCCGAACACCGGGGAGCTGTTTTTT

V: TRBV6-5
size: NA
D: NA
J: TRBJ1-6
CDR3: CASRERAFKDSPLHF
DNA: TGTGCCAGCAGGGAGCGGGCCTTTAAGGATTCACCCCTCCACTTT

V: TRBV19
size: few
D: NA
J: TRBJ1-6
CDR3: CASRDTYNSPLHF
DNA: TGTGCCAGTAGGGACACCTATAATTCACCCCTCCACTTT

V: TRBV4-1
size: NA
D: NA
J: TRBJ1-2
CDR3: CASSQDTDRIYGYTF
DNA: TGCGCCAGCAGCCAGGATACGGACAGAATCTATGGCTACACCTTC

V: TRBV5-1
size: NA
D: TRBD2
J: TRBJ2-2
CDR3: CASTLMERGNTGELFF
DNA: TGCGCCAGCACCCTCATGGAGCGGGGGAACACCGGGGAGCTGTTTTTT

V: TRBV6-5
size: NA
D: TRBD1
J: TRBJ1-2
CDR3: CASSRTGGNYGYTF
DNA: TGTGCCAGCAGTCGGACAGGAGGGAACTATGGCTACACCTTC

V: TRBV7-2
size: NA
D: TRBD2
J: TRBJ2-7
CDR3: CASSSTTGGSYEQYF
DNA: TGTGCCAGCAGCTCCACTACCGGGGGGTCCTACGAGCAGTACTTC

V: TRBV25-1
size: NA
D: NA
J: TRBJ2-7
CDR3: CASSVQGSYEQYF
DNA: TGTGCCAGCAGTGTGCAGGGGTCCTACGAGCAGTACTTC

V: TRBV2
size: few
D: NA
J: TRBJ1-5
CDR3: CASSDPRGSNQPQHF
DNA: TGTGCCAGCAGTGATCCGAGGGGGAGCAATCAGCCCCAGCATTTT

V: TRBV9
size: NA
D: TRBD1
J: TRBJ1-2
CDR3: CASLLGRDRGPYGYTF
DNA: TGTGCCAGCCTCTTGGGAAGGGACAGGGGTCCTTATGGCTACACCTTC

V: TRBV15
size: once
D: TRBD1
J: TRBJ2-3
CDR3: CATSRVTGVADTQYF
DNA: TGTGCCACCAGCAGAGTTACAGGGGTCGCAGATACGCAGTATTTT

V: TRBV14
size: NA
D: TRBD1
J: TRBJ2-7
CDR3: CASSFRTGQGGNEQYF
DNA: TGTGCCAGCAGCTTCCGGACGGGACAGGGGGGGAACGAGCAGTACTTC

V: TRBV12-5
size: NA
D: TRBD1
J: TRBJ1-3
CDR3: CASGPGQTSGNTIYF
DNA: TGTGCTAGTGGCCCGGGACAGACCTCTGGAAACACCATATATTTT

V: TRBV29-1
size: NA
D: NA
J: TRBJ2-2
CDR3: CSVEDGSLGYSGELFF
DNA: TGCAGCGTTGAAGATGGGAGTTTGGGGTACAGCGGGGAGCTGTTTTTT

V: TRBV7-9
size: NA
D: NA
J: TRBJ1-1
CDR3: CSSSLSGGGSGNTEAFF
DNA: TGTTCCAGCAGCTTATCCGGGGGTGGTTCCGGGAACACTGAAGCTTTCTTT

V: TRBV7-9
size: NA
D: TRBD2
J: TRBJ2-1
CDR3: CSSRREAGFSYNEQFF
DNA: TGTTCCAGCAGAAGAGAAGCGGGGTTCTCCTACAATGAGCAGTTCTTC